This T cell receptor (beta chain) stems from a study of T cell changes during pregnancy in multiple sclerosis. This CDR3 comprises 17 residues. CDR1 is SGHRS and CDR2 is YFSETQ in the germline V gene. With 4 bases clipped from V and 3 bases from J, the junction kept 8 bases outside the gene matches. This table comes from immunoSEQ multiplex PCR, and its TCRdb copy is limited to in-frame clones, with some not included. The sample contains tens of thousands of clones, roughly 90% of which appear only once. The starting material was peripheral blood, obtained in the first trimester of pregnancy. The clonotype originates from a female donor with multiple sclerosis, enrolled in a pregnancy study. The rearrangement links TRBV5-1 to TRBJ2-3, with 13 bases matching TRBD2. CDR3 region: CASSRGTSGKVTDTQYF. The CDR3 nucleotides read TGCGCCAGCAGCAGAGGGACTAGCGGGAAGGTTACAGATACGCAGTATTTT.